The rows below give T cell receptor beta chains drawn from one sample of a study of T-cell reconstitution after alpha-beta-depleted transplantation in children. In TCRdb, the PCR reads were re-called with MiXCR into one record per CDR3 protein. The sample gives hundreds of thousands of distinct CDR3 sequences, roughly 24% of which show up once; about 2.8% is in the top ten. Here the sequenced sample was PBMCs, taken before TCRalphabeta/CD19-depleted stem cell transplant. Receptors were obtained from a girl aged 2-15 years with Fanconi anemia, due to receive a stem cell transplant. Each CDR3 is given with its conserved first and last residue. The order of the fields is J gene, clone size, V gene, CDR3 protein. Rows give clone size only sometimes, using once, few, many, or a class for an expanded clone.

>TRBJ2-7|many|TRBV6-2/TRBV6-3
CASSYSRRQASEQYF
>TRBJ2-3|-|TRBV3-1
CASSQDPPDTQYF
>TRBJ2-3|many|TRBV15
CATSSASGGADTQYF
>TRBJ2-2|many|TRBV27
CASSFLAGGPSGELFF
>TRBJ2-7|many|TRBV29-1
CSVEWGASGTYEQYF
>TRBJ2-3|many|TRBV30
CACLRQRAGGPLSATDTQYF
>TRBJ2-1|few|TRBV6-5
CASSYLGQGANEQFF
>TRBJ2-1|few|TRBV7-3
CASSSWEGPYNEQFF
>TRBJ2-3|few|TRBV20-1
CSARYRDRGLDTQYF
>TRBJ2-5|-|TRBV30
CAYVATGTSSLFQETQYF
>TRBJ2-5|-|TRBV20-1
CSASISGRSETQYF
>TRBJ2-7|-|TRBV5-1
CASSSDFNSYEQYF
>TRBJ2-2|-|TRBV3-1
CASSQRTGELFF
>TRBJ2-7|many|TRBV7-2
CASSLASSHEQYF
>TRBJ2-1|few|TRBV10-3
CAIFPSGGALRYNEQFF
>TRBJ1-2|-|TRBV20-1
CSARDRTKRGYTF
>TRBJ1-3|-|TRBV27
CASSLRAALSGNTIYF
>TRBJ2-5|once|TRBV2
CASSERGVRYQETQYF
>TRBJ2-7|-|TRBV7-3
CASSLKGLGEQYF
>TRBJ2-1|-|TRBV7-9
CASSSLREGNEQFF
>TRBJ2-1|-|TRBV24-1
CATSDLRSSDSNEQFF
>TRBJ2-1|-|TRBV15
CATSILDTYNEQFF
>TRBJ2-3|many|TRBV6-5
CASSYDSGGITQYF
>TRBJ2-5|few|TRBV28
CASQKWGRGETQYF
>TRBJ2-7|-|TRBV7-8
CASSLGQRNYEQYF
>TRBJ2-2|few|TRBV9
CASSVGGHYFTGELFF
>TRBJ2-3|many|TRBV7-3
CASSLLGSHTDTQYF
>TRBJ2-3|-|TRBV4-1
CASSQDESGSWNTQYF
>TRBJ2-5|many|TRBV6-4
CASRDRDETQYF